The 21 T cell receptor beta chains listed next were all sequenced from one sample in a study of T cell clones after liver transplantation. The table came from immunoSEQ multiplex PCR; TCRdb's copy has only in-frame clones and leaves some out. Of about 76,000 clones in the sample, roughly 83% were seen once. The sample was CD4+ T cells from blood, taken at the 22-month timepoint. Receptor source: a human patient who received a liver transplant. The graft donor may have given rise to some T cells.

The chain combines TRBV5-6 with TRBJ2-5; D not resolved. V was clipped by 6 bases and J by 5 bases, with 8 bases between them. Per germline, CDR1 SGHDT and CDR2 YYEEEE. The CDR3 length is 11 residues. The CDR3: CASKDMETQYF. CDR3 DNA sequence: TGTGCCAGCAAGGATATGGAGACCCAGTACTTC.

This clone was seen a single time. V and J are TRBV6-1 and TRBJ1-1; D gene unclear. The germline V gene has CDR1 MNHNS and CDR2 SASEGT. V lost 7 bases and J 5 bases, leaving 11 bases between the germline ends. There are 12 residues in the CDR3. The CDR3 coding sequence is TGTGCCAGCAACCTGAGAAGGACTGAAGCTTTCTTT. Translated: CASNLRRTEAFF.

The J gene is TRBJ2-2, the V gene TRBV9; 7 bases agree with TRBD2. Germline CDR1 reads SGDLS; CDR2 reads YYNGEE. Trimming at V came to 4 bases and at J to 5 bases, leaving 11 bases not matched to a gene. The CDR3 has 16 residues. DNA for the CDR3: TGTGCCAGCAGCCGTACGGGGGAGGGTCGGACCGGGGAGCTGTTTTTT. This gives the protein CASSRTGEGRTGELFF. Looking up the rest from reference TRBV9 and TRBJ2-2 gives the full variable domain: DSGVTQTPKHLITATGQRVTLRCSPRSGDLSVYWYQQSLDQGLQFLIQYYNGEERAKGNILERFSAQQFPDLHSELNLSSLELGDSALYFCASSRTGEGRTGELFFGEGSRLTVL.

The gene calls are TRBV2 and TRBJ2-2; no reliable D call. Deletions cut 6 bases from V and 2 bases from J, with 10 bases between. Germline V CDR1 and CDR2: SNHLY, FYNNEI. The CDR3 loop spans 14 amino acids. CDR3 loop: CASRGHINTGELFF. The CDR3 DNA sequence: TGTGCCAGCAGGGGCCACATAAACACCGGGGAGCTGTTTTTT.

Concerning this clone: A junction boundary mismatches the germline segment, possibly from a read error. This chain links TRBV7-7 with TRBJ2-3; D remains unclear. CDR1 is SSHAT, CDR2 FNYEAQ, per germline (reference sequence). There are 15 residues in the CDR3. The CDR3 protein is CASSLEAGPTDTQYF. The DNA of the CDR3 is TGTGCTAGCAGCTTAGAGGCAGGCCCCACAGATACGCAGTATTTT.

The CDR3 nucleotides are TGTGCCAGCAGCTCGCGGACGGCAAGGAACACTGAAGCTTTCTTT. Translation gives CASSSRTARNTEAFF. This chain joins TRBV7-2 and TRBJ1-1; no clear D gene. Germline V gene sequence: CDR1 SGHTA, CDR2 FQGNSA. The V and J ends lost 4 bases and 1 base respectively, with 13 bases between them. This CDR3 comprises 15 residues.

This chain links TRBV18 with TRBJ1-1; no definite D call. The V gene lost 6 bases and the J gene lost 0 bases, with 8 bases spanning the gap. The CDR3 consists of 13 residues. Germline loops: CDR1 KGHSH, CDR2 LQKENI. This chain's CDR3 is CASSPTMNTEAFF. Written as DNA, the CDR3 is TGTGCCAGCTCTCCTACTATGAACACTGAAGCTTTCTTT. The whole variable domain, filled in from reference TRBV18 and TRBJ1-1, reads NAGVMQNPRHLVRRRGQEARLRCSPMKGHSHVYWYRQLPEEGLKFMVYLQKENIIDESGMPKERFSAEFPKEGPSILRIQQVVRGDSAAYFCASSPTMNTEAFFGQGTRLTVV.

The V gene is TRBV5-6, the J gene TRBJ1-1, with 7 bases aligning to TRBD1. This CDR3 has 16 amino acids. The germline CDR1 and CDR2 sequences are SGHDT and YYEEEE. Germline trimming cut 2 bases from V and 4 bases from J; bases unmatched to any gene: 11. The CDR3 DNA reads as TGTGCCAGCAGCTTTCACAACAGGGGCGGCGGCACTGAAGCTTTCTTT. Translated: CASSFHNRGGGTEAFF.

Here the CDR3 reads CASSRGFSNQPQHF. The CDR3 coding sequence is TGTGCCAGCAGTCGGGGGTTTAGCAATCAGCCCCAGCATTTT. The chain recombines TRBV2 with TRBJ1-5; maybe TRBD1 (5 bases). CDR3 length: 14 amino acids. V was shortened by 5 bases and J by 0 bases, with 8 bases between the two germline ends. Per germline, CDR1 SNHLY and CDR2 FYNNEI.

The rearrangement uses TRBV28 and TRBJ1-1; D uncertain. The V and J ends lost 8 bases and 1 base respectively, with 14 bases between them. Germline CDR1 MDHEN, CDR2 SYDVKM. The CDR3 contains 14 residues. The CDR3 region has the DNA TGTGCCAGCTGGCCCGGGGTTGGGAACACTGAAGCTTTCTTT. Protein sequence: CASWPGVGNTEAFF.

This sequence joins TRBV29-1 and TRBJ2-4; TRBD2 might be the D (7 bases). The V gene lost 7 bases and the J gene lost 7 bases, with 14 bases spanning the gap. CDR1 and CDR2 from the germline V gene are SQVTM and ANQGSEA. The CDR3 is made up of 12 amino acids. CDR3 sequence: CSARTGGNIQYF. The CDR3 DNA follows: TGCAGCGCTAGGACGGGGGGCAACATTCAGTACTTC. Together with reference TRBV29-1 and TRBJ2-4, the CDR3 gives the full variable domain: SAVISQKPSRDICQRGTSLTIQCQVDSQVTMMFWYRQQPGQSLTLIATANQGSEATYESGFVIDKFPISRPNLTFSTLTVSNMSPEDSSIYLCSARTGGNIQYFGAGTRLSVL.

The chain is built from TRBV28 and TRBJ2-1, with D possibly called TRBD1 or TRBD2 (5 bases each). CDR1 is MDHEN and CDR2 is SYDVKM in the germline V gene. This CDR3 has 17 residues. Trimming took 2 bases from V and 5 from J, leaving 19 bases between them. The CDR3 DNA reads TGTGCCAGCAGTTTAGCGGTTCAGGGACGGCGGGACAATGAGCAGTTCTTC. It codes for CASSLAVQGRRDNEQFF.

This sequence joins TRBV15 and TRBJ2-7, with D possibly TRBD2 on 6 matching bases. V was pared by 3 bases and J by 1 base, with 10 bases between. The CDR3 is 14 residues long. Germline values: CDR1 LNHNV, CDR2 YYDKDF (reference sequence). The CDR3 sequence: CATSRGGSSYEQYF. CDR3 DNA sequence: TGTGCCACCAGCAGGGGAGGATCTTCCTACGAGCAGTACTTC.

The chain carries TRBV7-2 and TRBJ2-5; 7 positions match TRBD1. Trimming removed 5 bases from V and 1 base from J; junction bases left unmatched: 4. From germline, CDR1 is SGHTA and CDR2 FQGNSA. The CDR3 has 14 amino acids. The CDR3 DNA reads as TGTGCCAGCAGCCGCCGACAGGGCCAAGAGACCCAGTACTTC. This gives the protein CASSRRQGQETQYF.

Remarks on this clone: Additional DNA sequences in this sample encode the identical CDR3. The chain has TRBV7-2 and TRBJ1-1; D gene uncertain. V was shortened by 3 bases and J by 1 base, with 0 bases between the two germline ends. The CDR3 runs to 11 residues. Germline CDR1 reads SGHTA; CDR2 reads FQGNSA. This CDR3 is CASSLNTEAFF. CDR3 DNA sequence: TGTGCCAGCAGCTTGAACACTGAAGCTTTCTTT.

CDR3 bases: TGTGCCAGCAGCACAACCCCTCAGGGCACCTTC. Its translation: CASSTTPQGTF. J is TRBJ1-2 and V is TRBV9; possibly TRBD1 for D (5 bases). With 4 bases removed from V and 13 bases from J, the gap between germline ends came to 14 bases. The CDR3 spans 11 residues. The V gene's germline CDR1 is SGDLS and CDR2 YYNGEE.

V usage is TRBV6-1 and J usage is TRBJ1-2, with D unclear. Germline CDR1 MNHNS, CDR2 SASEGT. CDR3 size: 13 residues. V gave up 4 bases and J gave up 5 bases, with 11 bases separating them. The CDR3: CASSASEGYGYTF. The DNA of the CDR3 is TGTGCCAGCAGTGCGTCGGAGGGATATGGCTACACCTTC.

The V and J genes are TRBV2 and TRBJ2-7, with D possibly TRBD2 on 6 matching bases. The ends were cut back, 6 bases at V and 7 bases at J, with 22 bases in the middle. The CDR3 extends over 15 amino acids. Germline V gives CDR1 SNHLY, CDR2 FYNNEI. CDR3 loop: CASRGGSGTPQEQYF. CDR3 nucleotide sequence: TGTGCCAGCAGGGGGGGTAGCGGAACCCCTCAGGAGCAGTACTTC.

The chain has TRBV28 and TRBJ2-5; D possibly corresponds to TRBD1 (5 bases). Germline assignment: CDR1 MDHEN and CDR2 SYDVKM. The CDR3 consists of 13 residues. Trimming took off 5 bases at V and 2 bases at J, with 9 bases between the two ends. CDR3: CASSMTAQETQYF. The CDR3 DNA reads as TGTGCCAGCAGTATGACAGCGCAAGAGACCCAGTACTTC.

V usage is TRBV4-1 and J usage is TRBJ2-5, with TRBD1 identical over 7 bases. The CDR3 sequence is 16 residues long. V dropped 5 bases and J dropped 6; count of bases not matched to a gene: 15. Germline CDR1 is MGHRA and CDR2 is YSYEKL. In nucleotides, the CDR3 is TGCGCCAGCAGCGCAGGTACAGGGGCCGCAGCGAAGACCCAGTACTTC. Protein sequence: CASSAGTGAAAKTQYF.

This clone has only one observation. This sequence joins TRBV4-3 and TRBJ2-3, with D perhaps being TRBD1 or TRBD2 (5 bases each). V was clipped by 0 bases and J by 6 bases, with 19 bases between them. CDR3 length: 17 amino acids. Germline CDR1 reads LGHNA; CDR2 reads YSLEER. The CDR3 protein is CASSQDSRGGVGDTQYF. CDR3 DNA: TGCGCCAGCAGCCAAGATTCCCGGGGCGGAGTTGGGGATACGCAGTATTTT.